This T cell receptor (beta chain) emerged from a study of blood T cell repertoires in COVID-19. Study in general: Samples taken during acute and convalescent COVID-19 were collected in the United States, Italy and Spain.

While infection was still active, Seattle patients were enrolled and then followed longitudinally. Methods used by the authors: Estimated nucleated cell counts came from reference gene primer amplification. The repertoire was sequenced with immunoSEQ multiplex PCR; TCRdb's copy has only in-frame clones and lacks some. Clone size and V and J calls were adopted from that table, with D and trimming inferred from the DNA. The top ten hold about an eighth of the sample, which has around 75,000 clones, about 80% seen once. This CDR3 spans 14 amino acids. V lost 6 bases, J lost 2 bases, and 6 bases stayed unmatched. Germline values: CDR1 SGHVS, CDR2 FNYEAQ.

The chain joins TRBV7-6 to TRBJ2-5; TRBD1 agrees at 7 bases. Sequencing was carried out using peripheral blood. This TCR was sampled from a middle-aged man with COVID-19, enrolled during active disease. CDR3 amino acids: CASSPGQRQETQYF. Written as DNA, the CDR3 is TGTGCCAGCAGTCCGGGACAGAGACAAGAGACCCAGTACTTC.